The source of this T cell receptor (beta chain) is a study of blood T cell repertoires in COVID-19. Germline loops: CDR1 SGHRS, CDR2 YFSETQ. J gave up 7 bases and V 1 base, and 9 bases lay outside the gene matches. The CDR3 has 15 residues. As handled by the study authors: Cell counts per sample came from amplifying reference gene primers. Sequencing used immunoSEQ multiplex PCR; TCRdb keeps in-frame clones, though not all of them. V and J calls plus clone size are reproduced from that table; the DNA served to infer D and trimming. The sample comprises more than 75,000 clones, almost 85% of which are singletons, and over 9.5% rests with the top ten.

The V and J genes are TRBV5-1 and TRBJ2-7; 9 bases line up with TRBD2. The sequence was obtained from a man in his 60s with acute or convalescent COVID-19. The sample taken for sequencing was peripheral blood. The CDR3 bases are TGCGCCAGCAGCTTGCTTGCGGGAGGGCCGGGAGAGCAGTACTTC. Its protein is CASSLLAGGPGEQYF.